The 26 T cell receptor beta chains below were found in one sample sequenced in a study of T cell repertoires in cytomegalovirus infection. TCRdb recomputed calls from the reads with MiXCR, one row per CDR3 protein. Of 300,000 to 450,000 distinct CDR3 sequences in the sample, 15% to 20% were seen once. The sequencing input was PBMCs. The origin of the receptors is a human donor in good health (CMV status not recorded). Some clones in this sample may be carry-over from other donors' samples.

This clonotype was seen at least ten times. V is TRBV7-9 and J is TRBJ2-7, with D unresolved. Germline assignment: CDR1 SEHNR and CDR2 FQNEAQ (reference sequence). V lost 4 bases and J lost 4, with 14 bases in between. CDR3 length equals 14 residues. The CDR3 coding sequence is TGTGCCAGCAGCTCCCCCGAGACCTCGTACGAGCAGTACTTC. It yields the protein CASSSPETSYEQYF.

The V gene is TRBV20-1, the J gene TRBJ2-3; D may be TRBD2 (5 bases). The CDR3 length is 13 residues. V lost 5 bases, J lost 6 bases, and 15 bases lay in between. The V gene's germline CDR1 is DFQATT and CDR2 SNEGSKA (reference sequence). CDR3 protein: CSAPFGISDTQYF. CDR3 DNA sequence: TGCAGTGCTCCCTTCGGGATATCGGATACGCAGTATTTT.

This chain links TRBV12-3 or TRBV12-4 with TRBJ2-3; D may be TRBD2 (7 bases). V lost 6 bases to trimming and J lost 6 bases, with 22 bases between them. The CDR3 consists of 16 residues. The DNA of the CDR3 is TGTGCCAGCAGCTCCATTGGGGGGGCCATCACGGATACGCAGTATTTT. Amino acids: CASSSIGGAITDTQYF.

This clonotype was detected ten times or more. The V and J genes are TRBV7-2 and TRBJ2-7; 7 nucleotides line up with TRBD2. This CDR3 is built from 14 residues. The V and J ends lost 3 bases and 0 bases, in that order; junction bases with no gene match: 2. CDR1 and CDR2 from the germline V gene are SGHTA and FQGNSA. CDR3: CASSLASGSYEQYF. Here the CDR3 DNA reads TGTGCCAGCAGCTTGGCTAGCGGCTCCTACGAGCAGTACTTC.

V and J are TRBV2 and TRBJ1-6; D ambiguous. Germline loops: CDR1 SNHLY, CDR2 FYNNEI. With 1 base removed from V and 7 bases from J, the gap between germline ends came to 8 bases. CDR3 size: 14 residues. This CDR3 reads CASSEEAGNSPLHF. The DNA for the CDR3 is TGTGCCAGCAGTGAAGAGGCCGGGAATTCACCCCTCCACTTT.

This clonotype was seen at least ten times. CDR3 in DNA: TGTGCCAGCAGCTTTAGCCGCTATGGCTACACCTTC. Translated, it gives CASSFSRYGYTF. The chain carries TRBV7-2 and TRBJ1-2; D not resolved. This CDR3 has 12 residues. Trimming left V 3 bases short and J 4 bases short, with 6 bases between. Germline V gene data show CDR1 as SGHTA and CDR2 as FQGNSA.

The chain carries TRBV15 and TRBJ2-5; no clear D gene. Trimming took off 0 bases at V and 2 bases at J, with 4 bases between the two ends. The germline V gene encodes CDR1 LNHNV and CDR2 YYDKDF (reference sequence). This CDR3 comprises 13 residues. In nucleotides, the CDR3 is TGTGCCACCAGCAGAGATACTCAAGAGACCCAGTACTTC. Protein: CATSRDTQETQYF.

This clonotype was counted ten times or more. This chain uses TRBV7-2 with TRBJ2-2; 10 bases map to TRBD2. The CDR3 extends over 17 amino acids. V trimming: 5 bases; J trimming: 3 bases; junction bases outside the gene matches: 9. The germline V gene encodes CDR1 SGHTA and CDR2 FQGNSA. CDR3 DNA sequence: TGTGCCAGCAGCCCCTCGACTAGCGGGTTTTACACCGGGGAGCTGTTTTTT. Translation gives CASSPSTSGFYTGELFF.

This clonotype was recorded a few times. A much larger clone differs by one base, so this may be a read error. This chain connects TRBV14 to TRBJ2-1; D unresolved. Per the germline V gene, CDR1 is SGHDN and CDR2 is FVKESK. V lost 0 bases and J lost 6, with 0 bases in between. CDR3 length: 11 residues. CDR3 amino acids: CASSQDNEQFF. In DNA, the CDR3 is TGTGCCAGCAGCCAAGACAATGAGCAGTTCTTC.

This clonotype was seen at least ten times. The chain uses TRBV7-2 and TRBJ2-5, with D unresolved. V lost 5 bases and J lost 1, with 17 bases in between. The germline V gene has CDR1 SGHTA and CDR2 FQGNSA. This CDR3 is 16 amino acids long. CDR3 bases: TGTGCCAGCAGCCCCCACCCACTCCGCGCCCAAGAGACCCAGTACTTC. It is translated as CASSPHPLRAQETQYF.

This clonotype was detected a few times. The chain is built from TRBV20-1 and TRBJ2-3, with D possibly being TRBD2 (6 bases). Deletions cut 0 bases from V and 3 bases from J, with 13 bases between. This CDR3 spans 15 amino acids. Germline CDR1 and CDR2: DFQATT and SNEGSKA (reference sequence). The CDR3 loop is CSARDGLAATDTQYF. CDR3 coding DNA: TGCAGTGCTAGAGATGGTTTAGCGGCAACAGATACGCAGTATTTT.

This clonotype was found many times. This rearrangement joins TRBV7-2 to TRBJ1-5, with a possible D match to TRBD1 (5 bases). Germline CDR1 and CDR2: SGHTA and FQGNSA. The CDR3 consists of 15 residues. Trimming cost V 1 base and J 5 bases, with 12 bases left between them. The CDR3 region has the DNA TGTGCCAGCAGCTTAGGGGGGAAGGAGGATCAGCCCCAGCATTTT. This codes for CASSLGGKEDQPQHF. Full variable domain (rest looked up from reference TRBV7-2 and TRBJ1-5): GAGVSQSPSNKVTEKGKDVELRCDPISGHTALYWYRQSLGQGLEFLIYFQGNSAPDKSGLPSDRFSAERTGGSVSTLTIQRTQQEDSAVYLCASSLGGKEDQPQHFGDGTRLSIL.

The chain employs TRBV12-3 or TRBV12-4 and TRBJ2-2; D unresolved. The CDR3 is 11 residues long. Trimming removed 6 bases at V and 9 bases at J, with 8 bases between. The DNA of the CDR3 is TGTGCCAGCAGCCCGGATCGGGAGCTGTTTTTT. It encodes CASSPDRELFF.

The chain carries TRBV19 and TRBJ1-5; maybe TRBD1 (5 bases). The CDR3 runs to 13 residues. Germline loops: CDR1 LNHDA, CDR2 SQIVND (reference sequence). The V end was cut by 6 bases, the J end by 5 bases, with 11 bases between. Here the CDR3 DNA reads TGTGCCAGTAGCCATCAGGGTGATCAGCCCCAGCATTTT. This codes for CASSHQGDQPQHF.

This clonotype was found many times. V gene TRBV7-2 combines with J gene TRBJ2-6; D may correspond to TRBD1 or TRBD2 (5 bases each). V lost 2 bases, J lost 0 bases, and 11 bases lay in between. Germline V gene data show CDR1 as SGHTA and CDR2 as FQGNSA. The CDR3 consists of 17 residues. The CDR3: CASSLKAGSSGANVLTF. The CDR3 region has the DNA TGTGCCAGCAGCTTAAAGGCAGGGAGCTCTGGGGCCAACGTCCTGACTTTC.

This clonotype was seen only a few times. V is TRBV6-5 and J is TRBJ1-4, with TRBD1 as a possible D gene (5 bases). The V end was cut by 2 bases, the J end by 8 bases, with 15 bases between. Germline lookup yields CDR1 MNHEY and CDR2 SVGAGI. The CDR3 has 15 residues. The CDR3 spells CASSYGLGLNEKLFF. The CDR3 DNA reads as TGTGCCAGCAGTTACGGCCTGGGGCTGAACGAAAAACTGTTTTTT.

The sample holds many counts of this clonotype. This chain links TRBV12-3 or TRBV12-4 with TRBJ1-1; D not certain. V was shortened by 4 bases and J by 0 bases, with 9 bases between the two germline ends. This CDR3 is 14 amino acids long. The CDR3 loop is CASSSSNMNTEAFF. CDR3 sequence (DNA): TGTGCCAGCAGTTCCTCAAACATGAACACTGAAGCTTTCTTT.

CDR3 DNA: TGTGCCAGCAGTGCTACTCCGGGACTAGCGGGGCGCCCCGGCTCCTACGAGCAGTACTTC. Its protein product is CASSATPGLAGRPGSYEQYF. V is TRBV28 and J is TRBJ2-7; 13 nucleotides align to TRBD2. CDR1 and CDR2 (germline): MDHEN, SYDVKM. V dropped 5 bases and J dropped 0; count of bases not matched to a gene: 16. The CDR3 extends over 20 amino acids.

This clonotype was seen a handful of times. J is TRBJ2-6 and V is TRBV7-6; D gene unclear. The V end was cut by 5 bases, the J end by 4 bases, with 9 bases between. CDR1 and CDR2 from the germline V gene are SGHVS and FNYEAQ. The CDR3 is made up of 14 amino acids. The CDR3 bases are TGTGCCAGCAGCCCTGGGGTAGGGGCCAACGTCCTGACTTTC. Its translation: CASSPGVGANVLTF.

This clonotype was counted a few times. Here the CDR3 DNA reads TGTGCCATCAGTGATAGGGACGCGGAGACCCAGTACTTC. This encodes CAISDRDAETQYF. J is TRBJ2-5 and V is TRBV10-3, with D possibly called TRBD1 or TRBD2 (5 bases each). V gave up 3 bases and J gave up 5 bases, with 10 bases separating them. This CDR3 is built from 13 residues. Looked up from germline, CDR1 is ENHRY and CDR2 is SYGVKD.

The chain has TRBV20-1 and TRBJ2-1; TRBD2 agrees at 13 bases. The germline V gene encodes CDR1 DFQATT and CDR2 SNEGSKA (reference sequence). V was pared by 6 bases and J by 8 bases, with 10 bases of the junction left unmatched. The CDR3 runs to 15 residues. For the CDR3, the DNA is TGCAGTGCCCAAGGACTAGCGGGAGTCGTCGATGAGCAGTTCTTC. Its translation: CSAQGLAGVVDEQFF.

The chain uses TRBV19 and TRBJ1-2, with D tentatively TRBD1 (5 bases). This CDR3 region has 14 residues. CDR1 and CDR2 (germline): LNHDA, SQIVND (reference sequence). The V gene lost 1 base and the J gene lost 6 bases, with 12 bases spanning the gap. CDR3 DNA sequence: TGTGCCAGTAGTATAGGGCGCAGGGTGAATGGCTACACCTTC. As protein: CASSIGRRVNGYTF.

This clonotype has ten or more counts. The rearrangement joins TRBV6-1 to TRBJ1-6; D is undetermined. V was pared by 5 bases and J by 10 bases, with 18 bases between. Looked up from germline, CDR1 is MNHNS and CDR2 is SASEGT. The CDR3 loop spans 15 amino acids. The CDR3 region has the DNA TGTGCCAGCAGTCCGGGTCGGGCCTCTAGGTCACCCCTCCACTTT. As protein: CASSPGRASRSPLHF.

This clonotype has just a few counts. The chain carries TRBV20-1 and TRBJ2-5; D perhaps matches TRBD1 (6 bases). There are 14 residues in the CDR3. CDR1 and CDR2 from the germline V gene are DFQATT and SNEGSKA (reference sequence). V was cut by 5 bases and J by 2 bases, with 15 bases left in between. CDR3 sequence (DNA): TGCAGTGCTCCCCCCTGGGGGCGACAAGAGACCCAGTACTTC. Translating it yields CSAPPWGRQETQYF.

The sample holds a few counts of this clonotype. CDR3 sequence: CASSPTTLNYEQYF. The CDR3, as DNA: TGTGCCAGCTCACCAACGACTCTAAACTACGAGCAGTACTTC. V and J are TRBV18 and TRBJ2-7; D unresolved. Germline CDR1 KGHSH, CDR2 LQKENI. V was pared by 2 bases and J by 3 bases, with 11 bases between. The CDR3 extends over 14 amino acids.

The rearrangement joins TRBV6-8 to TRBJ2-2, with D perhaps matching TRBD2 (5 bases). Trimming left V 0 bases short and J 6 bases short, with 11 bases between. This CDR3 is 15 amino acids long. From germline, CDR1 is MNHGY and CDR2 SAAAGT. CDR3 sequence (DNA): TGTGCCAGCAGTTACTCCCTTAAGGAGGCCGGGGAGCTGTTTTTT. Translated, it gives CASSYSLKEAGELFF.